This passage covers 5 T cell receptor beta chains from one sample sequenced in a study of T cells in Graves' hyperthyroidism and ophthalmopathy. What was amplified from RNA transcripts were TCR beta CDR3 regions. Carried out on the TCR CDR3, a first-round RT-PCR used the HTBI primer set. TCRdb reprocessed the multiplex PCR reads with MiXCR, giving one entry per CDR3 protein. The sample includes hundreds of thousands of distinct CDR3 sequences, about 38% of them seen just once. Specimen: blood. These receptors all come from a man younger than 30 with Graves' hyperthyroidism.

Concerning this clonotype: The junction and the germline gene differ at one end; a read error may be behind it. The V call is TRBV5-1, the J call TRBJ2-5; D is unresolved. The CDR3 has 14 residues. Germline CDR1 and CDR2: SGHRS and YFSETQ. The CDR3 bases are TGCGCCAGCAGCTTGGCCGTAGGGCCAGAGACTCAGTACTTC. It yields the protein CASSLAVGPETQYF.

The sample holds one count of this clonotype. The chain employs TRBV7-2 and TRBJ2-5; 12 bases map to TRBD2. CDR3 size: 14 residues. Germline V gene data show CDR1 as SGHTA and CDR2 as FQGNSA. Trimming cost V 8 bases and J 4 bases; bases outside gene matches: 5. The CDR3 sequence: CASAELAGGETQYF. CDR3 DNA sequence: TGTGCCAGCGCCGAACTAGCGGGGGGAGAGACCCAGTACTTC.

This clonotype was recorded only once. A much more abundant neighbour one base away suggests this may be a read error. For the CDR3, the DNA is TGTGCCGGCAGTTACTCGTGGACAGGGAACTATGGCTACACCTTC. This translates into CAGSYSWTGNYGYTF. V usage is TRBV6-5 and J usage is TRBJ1-2; 8 positions match TRBD1. The CDR3 has 15 amino acids. Per germline, CDR1 MNHEY and CDR2 SVGAGI.

The CDR3, as DNA: TGTGCCAGCAGTCCTATATTGACAGGGCCTACCTACGAGCAGTACTTC. Translated, it gives CASSPILTGPTYEQYF. The V and J genes are TRBV6-5 and TRBJ2-7, with 7 bases aligning to TRBD1. The germline V gene has CDR1 MNHEY and CDR2 SVGAGI. This CDR3 is built from 16 residues. The trim removed 5 bases at V and 2 bases at J, leaving 12 bases unmatched.

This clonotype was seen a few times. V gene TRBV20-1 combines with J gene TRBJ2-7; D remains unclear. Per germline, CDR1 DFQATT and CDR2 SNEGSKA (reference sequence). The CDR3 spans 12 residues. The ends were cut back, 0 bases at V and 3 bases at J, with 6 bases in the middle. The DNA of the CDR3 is TGCAGTGCTAGAGATGACAACTACGAGCAGTACTTC. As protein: CSARDDNYEQYF.